What follows are 8 T cell receptor beta chains derived from one specimen sequenced in a study of naive and memory T cell subsets. The beta constant-region primer was an equimolar mix of two oligonucleotides covering TRBC1 and TRBC2. Nested alpha and beta constant-region primers with the SP2 primer drove four PCR rounds on ligated cDNA. TCRdb ran MiXCR on the UMI-ligation and nested PCR reads and lists one entry per CDR3 protein. The sample has 95,000 to 150,000 distinct CDR3 sequences, 30% to 45% seen once. The specimen was central memory CD4+ T cells from blood. These TCRs come from a human donor in good health.

This chain joins TRBV20-1 and TRBJ1-5; D remains ambiguous. V lost 3 bases to trimming and J lost 1 base, with 13 bases between them. The CDR3 extends over 15 amino acids. Looked up from germline, CDR1 is DFQATT and CDR2 is SNEGSKA (reference sequence). The CDR3 DNA follows: TGCAGTGCTAGTGCCCCCGGAAGGAGCAATCAGCCCCAGCATTTT. The encoded protein is CSASAPGRSNQPQHF.

The chain links TRBV7-9 to TRBJ1-4; D remains unclear. Germline V lookup: CDR1 SEHNR, CDR2 FQNEAQ (reference sequence). The CDR3 loop spans 11 amino acids. The V end was cut by 6 bases, the J end by 3 bases, with 2 bases between. CDR3 sequence: CASSPNEKLFF. CDR3 in DNA: TGTGCCAGCAGTCCTAATGAAAAACTGTTTTTT.

The chain couples TRBV28 to TRBJ2-2; no clear D. The V gene lost 8 bases and the J gene lost 3 bases, with 13 bases spanning the gap. Germline V gene data show CDR1 as MDHEN and CDR2 as SYDVKM. This CDR3 is 14 amino acids long. Here the CDR3 reads CASLPRIYTGELFF. CDR3 nucleotide sequence: TGTGCCAGCCTGCCGAGAATCTACACCGGGGAGCTGTTTTTT.

This clonotype was counted between two and nine times. The rearrangement uses TRBV7-3 and TRBJ2-3; D ambiguous. The germline gives CDR1 SGHTA, CDR2 FQGTGA. V lost 2 bases, J lost 8 bases, and 8 bases lay in between. The CDR3 runs to 12 residues. The CDR3 is CASSLDVGTQYF. CDR3 in DNA: TGTGCCAGCAGCTTAGATGTGGGTACGCAGTATTTT.

V gene TRBV28 combines with J gene TRBJ2-1; 15 bases match TRBD2. Per the germline V gene, CDR1 is MDHEN and CDR2 is SYDVKM. J was trimmed by 3 bases and V by 2 bases; bases with no gene match: 8. This CDR3 has 19 amino acids. The chain's CDR3 is CASSLAGLAGGRGYNEQFF. In nucleotides, the CDR3 is TGTGCCAGCAGTTTAGCCGGACTAGCGGGAGGGCGGGGCTACAATGAGCAGTTCTTC.

The gene calls are TRBV4-1 and TRBJ1-1; the D gene is possibly TRBD1 (5 bases). V was cut by 2 bases and J by 8 bases, with 21 bases left in between. This CDR3 is built from 16 residues. Germline-derived CDR1 and CDR2 are MGHRA and YSYEKL. The CDR3 loop is CASSQFAQGPKGEAFF. In DNA form, the CDR3 reads TGCGCCAGCAGCCAATTCGCTCAGGGTCCGAAGGGAGAAGCTTTCTTT.

The sample holds a few counts of this clonotype. The V gene is TRBV20-1, the J gene TRBJ2-3; D is undetermined. The germline V and J ends were trimmed by 4 bases and 6 bases, with 11 bases remaining between them. The CDR3 spans 12 residues. Germline lookup yields CDR1 DFQATT and CDR2 SNEGSKA (reference sequence). Written as DNA, the CDR3 is TGCAGTGCTAAAGCCCGTGTCGATACGCAGTATTTT. This encodes CSAKARVDTQYF.

In nucleotides, the CDR3 is TGCGCCAGCAGCTTGGTCCTCGGAGGCACCGGGGAGCTGTTTTTT. Its protein product is CASSLVLGGTGELFF. The gene calls are TRBV5-1 and TRBJ2-2, with a possible D match to TRBD2 (5 bases). There are 15 residues in the CDR3. Germline assignment: CDR1 SGHRS and CDR2 YFSETQ. Trimming shortened V by 0 bases and J by 4 bases, and 10 bases separated the two germline ends.